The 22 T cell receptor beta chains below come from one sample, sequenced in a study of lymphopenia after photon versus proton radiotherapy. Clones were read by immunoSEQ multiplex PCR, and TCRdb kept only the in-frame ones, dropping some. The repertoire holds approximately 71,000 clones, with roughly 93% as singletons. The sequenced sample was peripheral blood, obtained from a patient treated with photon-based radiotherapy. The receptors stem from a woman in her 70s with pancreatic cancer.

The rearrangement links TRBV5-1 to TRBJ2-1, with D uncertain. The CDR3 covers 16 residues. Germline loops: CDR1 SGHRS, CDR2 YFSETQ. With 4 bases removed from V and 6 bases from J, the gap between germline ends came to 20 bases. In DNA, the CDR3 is TGCGCCAGCAGCACCTCCCCTCCGGAGTTGGGCAATGAGCAGTTCTTC. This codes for CASSTSPPELGNEQFF.

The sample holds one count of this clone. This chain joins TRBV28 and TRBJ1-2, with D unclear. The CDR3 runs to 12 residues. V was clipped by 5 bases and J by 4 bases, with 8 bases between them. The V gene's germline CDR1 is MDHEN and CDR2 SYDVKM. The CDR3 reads CASSQISYGYTF. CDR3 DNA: TGTGCCAGCAGTCAAATTTCCTATGGCTACACCTTC.

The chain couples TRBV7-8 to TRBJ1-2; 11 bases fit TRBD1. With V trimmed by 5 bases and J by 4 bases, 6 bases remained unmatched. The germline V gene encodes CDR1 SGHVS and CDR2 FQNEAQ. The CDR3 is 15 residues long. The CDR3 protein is CASSQGQGAGYGYTF. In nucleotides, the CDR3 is TGTGCCAGCAGCCAAGGACAGGGGGCGGGCTATGGCTACACCTTC. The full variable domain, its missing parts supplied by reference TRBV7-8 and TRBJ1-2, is GAGVSQSPRYKVAKRGQDVALRCDPISGHVSLFWYQQALGQGPEFLTYFQNEAQLDKSGLPSDRFFAERPEGSVSTLKIQRTQQEDSAVYLCASSQGQGAGYGYTFGSGTRLTVV.

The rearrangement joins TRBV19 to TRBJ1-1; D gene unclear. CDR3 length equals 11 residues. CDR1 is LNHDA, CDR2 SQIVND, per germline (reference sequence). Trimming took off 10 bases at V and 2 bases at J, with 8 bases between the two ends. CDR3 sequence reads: CATNFNTEAFF. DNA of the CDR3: TGTGCCACCAATTTTAACACTGAAGCTTTCTTT.

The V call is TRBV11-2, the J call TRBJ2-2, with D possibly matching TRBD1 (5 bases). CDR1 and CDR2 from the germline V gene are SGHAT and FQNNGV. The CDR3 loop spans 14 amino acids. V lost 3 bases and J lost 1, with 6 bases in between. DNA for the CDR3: TGTGCCAGCAGCTTTGACAGGAACACCGGGGAGCTGTTTTTT. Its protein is CASSFDRNTGELFF.

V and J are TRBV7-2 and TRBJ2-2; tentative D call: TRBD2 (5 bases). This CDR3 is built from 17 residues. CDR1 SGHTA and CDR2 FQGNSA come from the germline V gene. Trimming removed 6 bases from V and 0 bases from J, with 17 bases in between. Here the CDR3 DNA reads TGTGCCAGCAGTTCCCGGGTGAGCGGCACGAACACCGGGGAGCTGTTTTTT. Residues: CASSSRVSGTNTGELFF.

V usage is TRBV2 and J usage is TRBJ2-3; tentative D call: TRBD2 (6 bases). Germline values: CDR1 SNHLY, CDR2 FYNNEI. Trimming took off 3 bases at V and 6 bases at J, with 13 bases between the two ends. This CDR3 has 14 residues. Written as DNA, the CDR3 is TGTGCCAGCAGTGATGTCCCGGGGGTGGATACGCAGTATTTT. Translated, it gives CASSDVPGVDTQYF.

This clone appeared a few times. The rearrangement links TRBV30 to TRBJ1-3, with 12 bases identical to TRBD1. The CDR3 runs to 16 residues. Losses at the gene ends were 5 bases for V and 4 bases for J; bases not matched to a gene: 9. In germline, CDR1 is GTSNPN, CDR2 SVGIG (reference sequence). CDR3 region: CAWYRDRGLRGNTIYF. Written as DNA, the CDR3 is TGTGCCTGGTACCGGGACAGGGGGCTCCGCGGAAACACCATATATTTT.

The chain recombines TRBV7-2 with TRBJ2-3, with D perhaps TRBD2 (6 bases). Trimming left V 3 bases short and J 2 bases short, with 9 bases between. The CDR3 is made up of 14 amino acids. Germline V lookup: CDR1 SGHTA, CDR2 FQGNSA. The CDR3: CASSFGLNTDTQYF. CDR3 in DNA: TGTGCCAGCAGCTTCGGACTAAACACAGATACGCAGTATTTT.

The CDR3 loop is CASSVEDRGYNEQFF. In DNA, the CDR3 is TGTGCCAGCAGCGTAGAGGACAGGGGTTACAATGAGCAGTTCTTC. The J gene is TRBJ2-1, the V gene TRBV9; TRBD1 aligns across 9 bases. V shed 0 bases and J 4 bases; nucleotides not matched to a gene: 2. The CDR3 runs to 15 residues. Looked up from germline, CDR1 is SGDLS and CDR2 is YYNGEE. Full variable domain (missing parts from reference TRBV9 and TRBJ2-1): DSGVTQTPKHLITATGQRVTLRCSPRSGDLSVYWYQQSLDQGLQFLIQYYNGEERAKGNILERFSAQQFPDLHSELNLSSLELGDSALYFCASSVEDRGYNEQFFGPGTRLTVL.

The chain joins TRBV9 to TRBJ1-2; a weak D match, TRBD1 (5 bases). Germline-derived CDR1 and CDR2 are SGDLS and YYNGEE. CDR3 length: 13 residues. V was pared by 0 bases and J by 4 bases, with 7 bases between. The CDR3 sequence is CASSVGQSYGYTF. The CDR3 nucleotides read TGTGCCAGCAGCGTAGGACAGAGCTATGGCTACACCTTC.

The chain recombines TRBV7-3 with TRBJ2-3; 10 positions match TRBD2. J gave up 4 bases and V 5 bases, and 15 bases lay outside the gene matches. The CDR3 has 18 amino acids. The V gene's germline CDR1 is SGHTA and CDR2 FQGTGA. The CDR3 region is CASSISGRTLTGPDTQYF. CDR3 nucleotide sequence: TGTGCCAGCAGCATTAGCGGGAGGACCCTCACCGGCCCAGATACGCAGTATTTT.

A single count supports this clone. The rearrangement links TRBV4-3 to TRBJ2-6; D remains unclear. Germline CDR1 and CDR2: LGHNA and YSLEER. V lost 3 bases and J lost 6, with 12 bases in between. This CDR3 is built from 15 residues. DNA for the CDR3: TGCGCCAGCAGCCACCGAACAGTGTCGGCCAACGTCCTGACTTTC. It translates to CASSHRTVSANVLTF.

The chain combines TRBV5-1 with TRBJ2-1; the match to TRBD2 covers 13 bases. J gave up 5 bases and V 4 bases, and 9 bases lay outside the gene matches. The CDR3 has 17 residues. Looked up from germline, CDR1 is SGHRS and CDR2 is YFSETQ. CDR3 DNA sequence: TGCGCCAGCAGCCATTCTCGACTAGCGGGAGGACACAATGAGCAGTTCTTC. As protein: CASSHSRLAGGHNEQFF.

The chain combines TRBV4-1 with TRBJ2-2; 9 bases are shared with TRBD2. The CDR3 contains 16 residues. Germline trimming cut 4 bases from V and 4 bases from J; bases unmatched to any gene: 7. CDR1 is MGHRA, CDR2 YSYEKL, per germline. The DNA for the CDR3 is TGCGCCAGCAGCCCGGGACTAGCCGACCCCACCGGGGAGCTGTTTTTT. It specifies CASSPGLADPTGELFF.

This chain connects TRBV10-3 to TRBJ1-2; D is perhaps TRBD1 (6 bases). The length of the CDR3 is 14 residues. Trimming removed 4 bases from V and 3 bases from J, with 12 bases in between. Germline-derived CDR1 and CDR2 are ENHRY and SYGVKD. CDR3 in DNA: TGTGCCATCAGTGTCCAGGGGACCGACTATGGCTACACCTTC. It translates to CAISVQGTDYGYTF.

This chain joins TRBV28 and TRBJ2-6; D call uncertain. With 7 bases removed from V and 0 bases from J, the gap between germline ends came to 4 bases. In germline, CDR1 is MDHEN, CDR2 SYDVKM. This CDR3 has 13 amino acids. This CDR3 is CASTPSGANVLTF. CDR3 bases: TGTGCCAGCACCCCCTCTGGGGCCAACGTCCTGACTTTC.

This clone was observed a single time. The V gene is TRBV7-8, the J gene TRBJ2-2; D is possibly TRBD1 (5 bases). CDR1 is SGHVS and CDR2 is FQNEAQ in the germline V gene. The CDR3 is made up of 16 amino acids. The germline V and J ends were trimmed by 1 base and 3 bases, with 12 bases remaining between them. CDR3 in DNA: TGTGCCAGCAGCTTAGTCCAGGGTTTGGACACCGGGGAGCTGTTTTTT. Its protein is CASSLVQGLDTGELFF.

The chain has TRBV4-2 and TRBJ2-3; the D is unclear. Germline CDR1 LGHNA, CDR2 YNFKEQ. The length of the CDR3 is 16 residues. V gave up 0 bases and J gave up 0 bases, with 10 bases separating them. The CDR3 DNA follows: TGTGCCAGCAGCCAAGATTGGCGGTCTAGCACAGATACGCAGTATTTT. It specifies CASSQDWRSSTDTQYF.

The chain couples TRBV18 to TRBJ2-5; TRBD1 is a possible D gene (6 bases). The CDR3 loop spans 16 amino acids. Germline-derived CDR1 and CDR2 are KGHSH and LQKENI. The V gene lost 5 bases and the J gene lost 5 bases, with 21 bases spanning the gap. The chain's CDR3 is CASSIANTGFVETQYF. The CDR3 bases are TGTGCCAGCTCAATAGCGAACACAGGGTTTGTGGAGACCCAGTACTTC.

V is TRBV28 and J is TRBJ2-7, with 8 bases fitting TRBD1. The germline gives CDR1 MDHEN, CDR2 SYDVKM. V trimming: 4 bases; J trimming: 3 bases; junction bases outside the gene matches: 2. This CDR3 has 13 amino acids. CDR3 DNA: TGTGCCAGCAGTTCGGGACAGGACTACGAGCAGTACTTC. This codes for CASSSGQDYEQYF.

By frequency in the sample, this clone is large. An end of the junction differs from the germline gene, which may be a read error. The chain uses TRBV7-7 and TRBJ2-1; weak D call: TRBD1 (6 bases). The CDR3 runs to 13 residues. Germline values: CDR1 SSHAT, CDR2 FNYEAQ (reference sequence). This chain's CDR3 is CASSSQGHDEQFF. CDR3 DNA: TGTGCTAGCAGCTCACAGGGACATGATGAGCAGTTCTTC.